This T cell receptor beta chain is drawn from a study of vaccination effects on CD4 cells after COVID-19 (dated by TCRdb to between 2021 and 2022). Broadly, across the study: In the ViraFEST assay, PBMC were stimulated with viral peptide pools, and TCR sequencing was then used to find antigen-specific CD4+ T cell clonotypes based on their expansion. Each participant received two doses of an mRNA SARS-CoV-2 vaccine, either BNT162b2 or mRNA-1273. Some 1.9 million PBMC per well were cultured with about 9 ug/ml peptides in IMDM containing 5% human AB serum, about 9.7 IU/ml IL-2 and gentamicin. SARS-CoV-2 spike-specific CD4+ TCR repertoires were compared before and after mRNA vaccination in COVID-19 convalescent patients and in infection-naive vaccine recipients. A total of 9 to 11 COVID-19 convalescent patients and a handful of SARS-CoV-2-naive healthy vaccine recipients were included in the full study. In the study, cultures from other donors were sequenced using the Oncomine TCR Beta short-read assay on an Illumina iSeq 100. General findings and caveats noted by the study authors: Among healthy vaccine recipients, nearly all vaccine-induced clones were SARS-CoV-2 mono-reactive, and only 1 of 255 was cross-reactive with common cold coronaviruses. Only a small number of convalescent patients were included, and no early post-infection timepoints were available, which limited the study. Both infection-induced and vaccine-induced clones contracted markedly at late post-vaccination timepoints, which is consistent with waning T cell responses.

After about 9 days of culture, CD4+ T cells were isolated with the EasySep CD4+ T cell isolation kit. None of the healthy vaccine recipients had a prior SARS-CoV-2 infection, which was confirmed by nucleocapsid antibody tests that came back negative both before and after vaccination. Half of the culture medium was replaced with fresh IL-2-containing medium on days 3 and 7. Unless noted otherwise, every peptide stimulation condition was grown in triplicate wells. Using Ficoll-Paque Plus gradient centrifugation, PBMC were separated from whole blood and then either used fresh or cryopreserved at -140C. Genomic DNA was extracted from cultured CD4+ T cells with the QIAamp micro DNA kit. V lost 7 bases and J lost 6 bases, and the count of bases not matched to a germline gene is 9. The CDR3 contains 15 residues, cysteine and phenylalanine counted. Kept here is only the CDR3 DNA, which spans 45 bases and is read in frame from base 1. The germline V gene yields SNHLY for CDR1 and FYNNEI for CDR2.

Comment on this clone: Its antigen is currently not known. No base quality values were provided; no much bigger clone lies one nucleotide off.

Library construction relied on the immunoSEQ multiplex PCR assay. DNA from the CD4+ T cells that had been cultured and isolated underwent TCR beta CDR3 sequencing. For the original study's pipeline: Non-productive TCR sequences were discarded, and reads were trimmed to the CDR3 region, with only CDR3s of 7 or more amino acids retained. Antigen-specific clonotypes were identified using the MANAFEST web app by comparison of expansion in peptide wells against reference cultures. Positive clones required FDR<0.05 expansion versus reference and all other wells, odds ratio above 5, and frequency above 0.1% in two replicate wells. A clonotype was called cross-reactive if it was significantly expanded both in SARS-CoV-2 spike wells and in at least one common cold coronavirus spike condition. Levenshtein distance calculated with the stringdist R package was used to assess CDR3 similarity, and unrooted trees were constructed with ape in R 3.6.1. TCRdb re-hosts the immuneACCESS table, in-frame sequences only. Its copies lack some clones; in the studies checked, an unresolved V gene accounts for under half of them, and the cause for the rest is not known. V and J calls and clone size are as listed in that table; D and trimming were resolved from the DNA. This sample lists 70,000 to 85,000 clones; over 60% were detected once. Clones ranked in the top ten supply roughly 2% of the sample.

The chain is encoded by TRBV2 joined to TRBJ2-1, and 10 junctional nucleotides match TRBD2. The specimen comprised CD4+ T cells from PBMCs cultured without peptide, sampled before COVID-19 vaccination. This TCR was recovered from a human donor who received a COVID-19 vaccine. This receptor carries the CDR3 CASTLLLAGFNEQFF. The nucleotides are TGTGCCAGCACCTTACTACTAGCGGGGTTCAATGAGCAGTTCTTC.